Sequencing of this T cell receptor beta chain was carried out in a study of blood T cell repertoires in COVID-19. Repertoires were generated with immunoSEQ multiplex PCR, while TCRdb's copy carries only in-frame clones and drops some. The table has some 150,000 clones, roughly four fifths seen once; the top ten hold about 29%. The TCR originated in a woman aged 60 to 75 with acute or convalescent COVID-19. The source material was peripheral blood.

In DNA, the CDR3 is TGTGCCAGCAGCCAGGGACAGAGAACTAATGAAAAACTGTTTTTT. This gives the protein CASSQGQRTNEKLFF. The rearrangement joins TRBV11-2 to TRBJ1-4; TRBD1 matches at 7 bases. CDR1 SGHAT and CDR2 FQNNGV come from the germline V gene. The V and J ends lost 5 bases and 1 base, in that order; junction bases with no gene match: 4. The length of the CDR3 is 15 residues.